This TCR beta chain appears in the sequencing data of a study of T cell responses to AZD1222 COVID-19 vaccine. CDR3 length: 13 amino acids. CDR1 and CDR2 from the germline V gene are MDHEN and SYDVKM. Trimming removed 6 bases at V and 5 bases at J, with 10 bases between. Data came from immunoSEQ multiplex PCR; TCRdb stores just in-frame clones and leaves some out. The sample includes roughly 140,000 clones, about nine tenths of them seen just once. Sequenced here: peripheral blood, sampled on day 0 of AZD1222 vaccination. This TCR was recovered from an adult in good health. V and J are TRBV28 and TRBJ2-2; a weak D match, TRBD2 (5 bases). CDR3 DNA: TGTGCCAGCAGACGTACGGGAACCGGGGAGCTGTTTTTT. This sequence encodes CASRRTGTGELFF.